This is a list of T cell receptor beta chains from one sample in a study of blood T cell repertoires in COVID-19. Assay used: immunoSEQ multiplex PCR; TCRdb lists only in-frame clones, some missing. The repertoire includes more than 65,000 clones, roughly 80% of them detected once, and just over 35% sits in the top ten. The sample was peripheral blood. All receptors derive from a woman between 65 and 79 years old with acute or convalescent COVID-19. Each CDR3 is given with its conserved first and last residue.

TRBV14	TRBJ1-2	CASSRTGGSQVSGYTF
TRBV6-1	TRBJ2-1	CASSEGWRGTYNEQFF
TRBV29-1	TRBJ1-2	CSVRQGLDYGYTF
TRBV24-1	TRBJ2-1	CATSGGQSYNEQFF
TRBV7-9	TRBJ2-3	CASRSGLAGPTDTQYF
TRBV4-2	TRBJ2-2	CASSQDLGGAGVRGELFF
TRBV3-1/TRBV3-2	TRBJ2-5	CASSQDDSRQETQYF
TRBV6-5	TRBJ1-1	CASSLEGAAEAFF
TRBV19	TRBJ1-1	CASSIGDRGHTEAFF
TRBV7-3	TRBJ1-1	CASRVSSNTEAFF
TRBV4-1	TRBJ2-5	CASSPSGIQETQYF